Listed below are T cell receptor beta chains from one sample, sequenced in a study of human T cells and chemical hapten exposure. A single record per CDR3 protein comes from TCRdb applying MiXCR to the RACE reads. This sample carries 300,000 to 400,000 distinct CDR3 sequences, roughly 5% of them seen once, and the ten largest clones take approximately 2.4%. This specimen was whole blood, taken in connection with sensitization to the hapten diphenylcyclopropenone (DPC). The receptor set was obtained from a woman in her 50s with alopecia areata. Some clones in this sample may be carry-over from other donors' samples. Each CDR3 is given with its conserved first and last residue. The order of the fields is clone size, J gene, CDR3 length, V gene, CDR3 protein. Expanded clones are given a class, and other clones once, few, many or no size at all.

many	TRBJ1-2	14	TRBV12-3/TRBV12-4	CASRPESGTYGYTF
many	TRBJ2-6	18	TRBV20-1	CSARGRDWINSGANVLTF
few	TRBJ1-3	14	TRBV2	CASSEDAAGNTIYF
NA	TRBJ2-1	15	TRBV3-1	CASSQVARGGNEQFF
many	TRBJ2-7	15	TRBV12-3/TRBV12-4	CASTLGLAGGYEQYF
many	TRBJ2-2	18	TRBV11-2	CASSLEPPASGRTGELFF
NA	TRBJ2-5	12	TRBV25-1	CASSSGMKTQYF
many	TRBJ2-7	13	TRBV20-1	CSARDRAREGTYF
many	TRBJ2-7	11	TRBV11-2	CASSLDRYAYF
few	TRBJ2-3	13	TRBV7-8	CASDRAETDTQYF
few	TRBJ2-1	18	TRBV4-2	CASSSLTSGEFSYNEQFF
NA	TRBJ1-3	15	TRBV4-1	CASSQDIGPGNTIYF
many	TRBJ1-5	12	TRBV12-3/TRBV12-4	CASSLGWSPQHF
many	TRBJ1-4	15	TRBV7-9	CASTRRQATNEKLFF
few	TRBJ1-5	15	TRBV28	CASSQQGEVNQPQHF
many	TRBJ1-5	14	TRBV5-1	CASSLGQGLQPQHF
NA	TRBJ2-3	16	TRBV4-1	CASSQDSPRRGGTQYF
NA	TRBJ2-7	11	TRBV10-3	CAISEWGEQYF
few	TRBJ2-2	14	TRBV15	CATSRNLATGELFF
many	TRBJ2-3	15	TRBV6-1	CASKPIPRGTDTQYF
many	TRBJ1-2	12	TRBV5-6	CASSLTQYGYTF
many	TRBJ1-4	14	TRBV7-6	CASSWTGGDEKLFF
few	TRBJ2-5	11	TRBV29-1	CSYSGVETQYF
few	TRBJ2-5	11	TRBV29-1	CSAAPSETQYF
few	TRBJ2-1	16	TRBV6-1	CASSEVLGLGSTEQFF
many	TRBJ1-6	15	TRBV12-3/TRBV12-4	CASSPDRVENSPLHF
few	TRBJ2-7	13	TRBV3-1	CASSQVWGREQYF
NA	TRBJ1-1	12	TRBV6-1	CASRQGSTEAFF
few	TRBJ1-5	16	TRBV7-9	CASSLGTSYSNQPQHF
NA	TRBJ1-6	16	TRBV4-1	CASSQDRRQGDSPLHF
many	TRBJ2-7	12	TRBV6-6	CASSETGREQYF
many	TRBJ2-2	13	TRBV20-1	CSATRPNTGELFF
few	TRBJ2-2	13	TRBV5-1	CASSLEVTGELFF
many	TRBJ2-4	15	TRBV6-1	CAAREGSGGKNIQYF
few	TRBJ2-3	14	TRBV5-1	CASGGQGFPDTQYF
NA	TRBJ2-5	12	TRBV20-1	CSANTGGETQYF
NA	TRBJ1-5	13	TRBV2	CASNGDINQPQHF
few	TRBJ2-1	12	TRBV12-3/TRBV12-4	CASKRSNNEQFF
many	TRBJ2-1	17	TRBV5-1	CASSWGAGGPIGNEQFF
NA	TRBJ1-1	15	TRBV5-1	CASSLVGAHGTEAFF
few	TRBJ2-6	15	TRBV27	CASRAGGLGANVLTF
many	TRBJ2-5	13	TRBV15	CATQRGRLETQYF
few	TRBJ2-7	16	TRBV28	CASSPVRGGQSYEQYF
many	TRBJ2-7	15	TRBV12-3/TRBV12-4	CASSSVTSGTYEQYF
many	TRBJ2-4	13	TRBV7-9	CASSLRNSNIQYF
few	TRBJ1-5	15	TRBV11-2	CASSLGSGFNQPQHF
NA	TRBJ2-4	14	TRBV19	CASTPSRTKNIQYF
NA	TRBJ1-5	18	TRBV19	CASSPPARGQAGNQPQHF
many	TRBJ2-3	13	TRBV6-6	CASSYLVTDTQYF
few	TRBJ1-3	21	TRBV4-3	CASSQDYGREFMVQSGNTIYF
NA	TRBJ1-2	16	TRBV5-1	CASSLDTGLKNYGYTF
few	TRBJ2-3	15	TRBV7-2	CASSLDNRPADTQYF